The clone carrying this T cell receptor beta chain was seen a few times. Germline-derived CDR1 and CDR2 are GTSNPN and SVGIG (reference sequence). The CDR3 totals 15 residues. The ends were cut back, 1 base at V and 0 bases at J, with 10 bases in the middle. Clones were read by immunoSEQ multiplex PCR, and TCRdb kept only the in-frame ones, dropping some. The sample lists about 200,000 clones, approximately 83% occurring once. These data come from a study of blood T cell repertoires in COVID-19. The chain joins TRBV30 to TRBJ2-1; TRBD2 is a possible D gene (5 bases). The specimen was peripheral blood. The sequence was collected from a man between 35 and 55 years old with acute or convalescent COVID-19. The CDR3 bases are TGTGCCTGGAGTGAACTAGGGAGCTCCTACAATGAGCAGTTCTTC. This translates into CAWSELGSSYNEQFF.